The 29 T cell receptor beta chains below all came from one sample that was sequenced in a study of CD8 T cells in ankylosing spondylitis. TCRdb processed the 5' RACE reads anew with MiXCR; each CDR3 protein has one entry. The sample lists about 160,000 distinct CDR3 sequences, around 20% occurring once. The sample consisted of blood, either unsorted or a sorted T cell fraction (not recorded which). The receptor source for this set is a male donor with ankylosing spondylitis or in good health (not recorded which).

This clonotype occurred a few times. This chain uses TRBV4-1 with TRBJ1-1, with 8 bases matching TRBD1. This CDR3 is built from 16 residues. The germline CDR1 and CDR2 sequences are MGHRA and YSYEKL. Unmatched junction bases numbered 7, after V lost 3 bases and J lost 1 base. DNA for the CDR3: TGCGCCAGCAGCCACCCAGGGGGCCGGGCGAACACTGAAGCTTTCTTT. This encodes CASSHPGGRANTEAFF.

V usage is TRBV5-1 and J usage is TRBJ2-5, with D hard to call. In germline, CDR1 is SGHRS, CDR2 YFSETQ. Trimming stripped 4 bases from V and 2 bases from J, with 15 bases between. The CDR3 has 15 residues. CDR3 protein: CASSPRLPRQETQYF. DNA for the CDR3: TGCGCCAGCAGCCCCCGACTGCCTCGGCAAGAGACCCAGTACTTC. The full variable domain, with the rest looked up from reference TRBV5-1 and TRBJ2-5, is KAGVTQTPRYLIKTRGQQVTLSCSPISGHRSVSWYQQTPGQGLQFLFEYFSETQRNKGNFPGRFSGRQFSNSRSEMNVSTLELGDSALYLCASSPRLPRQETQYFGPGTRLLVL.

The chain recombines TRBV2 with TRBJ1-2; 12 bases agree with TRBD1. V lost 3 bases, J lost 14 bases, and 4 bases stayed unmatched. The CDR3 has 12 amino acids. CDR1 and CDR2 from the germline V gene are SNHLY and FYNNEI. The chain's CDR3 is CASSEGQGAGTF. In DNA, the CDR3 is TGTGCCAGCAGTGAGGGACAGGGGGCTGGTACCTTC.

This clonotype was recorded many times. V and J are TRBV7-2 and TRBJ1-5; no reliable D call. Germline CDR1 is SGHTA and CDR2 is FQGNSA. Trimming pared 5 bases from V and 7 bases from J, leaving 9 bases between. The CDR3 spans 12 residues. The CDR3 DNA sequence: TGTGCCAGCAGCCCGCTGGGGCAGCCCCAGCATTTT. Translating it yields CASSPLGQPQHF.

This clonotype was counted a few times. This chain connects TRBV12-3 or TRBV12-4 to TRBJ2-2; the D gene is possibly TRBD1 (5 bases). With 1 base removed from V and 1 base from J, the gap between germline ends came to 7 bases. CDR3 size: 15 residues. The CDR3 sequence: CASSLGQLNTGELFF. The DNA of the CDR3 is TGTGCCAGCAGTTTAGGACAGCTGAACACCGGGGAGCTGTTTTTT.

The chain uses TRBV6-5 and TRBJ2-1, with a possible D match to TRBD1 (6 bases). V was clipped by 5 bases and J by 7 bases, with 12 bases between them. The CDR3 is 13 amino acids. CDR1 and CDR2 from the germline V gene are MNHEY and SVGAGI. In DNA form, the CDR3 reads TGTGCCAGCAGTATCTTAGGGGGTAATGAGCAGTTCTTC. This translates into CASSILGGNEQFF.

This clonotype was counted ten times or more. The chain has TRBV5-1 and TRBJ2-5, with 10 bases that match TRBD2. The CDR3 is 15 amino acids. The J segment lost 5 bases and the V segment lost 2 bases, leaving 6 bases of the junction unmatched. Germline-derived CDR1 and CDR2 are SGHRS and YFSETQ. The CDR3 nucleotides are TGCGCCAGCAGCTTCCTAGCGGGAGATCGGGAGACCCAGTACTTC. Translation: CASSFLAGDRETQYF. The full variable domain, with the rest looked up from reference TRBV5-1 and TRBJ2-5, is KAGVTQTPRYLIKTRGQQVTLSCSPISGHRSVSWYQQTPGQGLQFLFEYFSETQRNKGNFPGRFSGRQFSNSRSEMNVSTLELGDSALYLCASSFLAGDRETQYFGPGTRLLVL.

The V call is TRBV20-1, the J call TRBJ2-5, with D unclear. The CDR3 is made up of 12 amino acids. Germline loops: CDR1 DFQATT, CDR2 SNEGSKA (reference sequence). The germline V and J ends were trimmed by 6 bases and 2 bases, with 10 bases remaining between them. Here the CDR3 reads CSAFGQQETQYF. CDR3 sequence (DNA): TGCAGTGCCTTCGGTCAGCAAGAGACCCAGTACTTC.

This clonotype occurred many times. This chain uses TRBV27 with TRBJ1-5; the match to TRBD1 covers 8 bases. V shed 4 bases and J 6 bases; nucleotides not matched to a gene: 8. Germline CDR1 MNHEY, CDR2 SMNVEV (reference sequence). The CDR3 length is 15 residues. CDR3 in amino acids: CASSSSDRVAQPQHF. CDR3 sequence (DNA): TGTGCCAGCAGTTCCTCGGACAGGGTGGCTCAGCCCCAGCATTTT.

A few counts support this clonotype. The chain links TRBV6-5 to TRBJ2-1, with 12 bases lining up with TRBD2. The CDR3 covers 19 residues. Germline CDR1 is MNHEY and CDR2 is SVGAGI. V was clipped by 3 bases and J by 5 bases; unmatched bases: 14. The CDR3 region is CASSYSSAHTSGRNNEQFF. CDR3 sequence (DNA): TGTGCCAGCAGTTATTCTTCCGCTCACACTAGCGGGAGGAACAATGAGCAGTTCTTC.

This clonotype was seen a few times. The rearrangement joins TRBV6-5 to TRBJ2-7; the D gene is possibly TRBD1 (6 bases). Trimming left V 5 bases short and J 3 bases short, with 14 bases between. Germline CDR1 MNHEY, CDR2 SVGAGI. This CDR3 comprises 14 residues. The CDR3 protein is CASSMDRDIYEQYF. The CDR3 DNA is TGTGCCAGCAGTATGGACCGGGACATCTACGAGCAGTACTTC.

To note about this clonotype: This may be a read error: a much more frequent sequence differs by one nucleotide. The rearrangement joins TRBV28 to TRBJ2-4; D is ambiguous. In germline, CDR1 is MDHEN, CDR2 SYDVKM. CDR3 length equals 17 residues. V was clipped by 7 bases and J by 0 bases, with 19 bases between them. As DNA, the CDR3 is TGTGCCAGCACTTTTATTTCCTACAGACTAGCCAAAAACATTCAGTACTTC. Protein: CASTFISYRLAKNIQYF.

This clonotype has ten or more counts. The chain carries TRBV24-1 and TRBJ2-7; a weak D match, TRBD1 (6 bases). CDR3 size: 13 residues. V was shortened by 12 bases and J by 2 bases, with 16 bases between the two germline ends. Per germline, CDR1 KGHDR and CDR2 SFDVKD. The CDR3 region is CAAPLGQTYEQYF. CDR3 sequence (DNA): TGTGCCGCGCCACTGGGACAAACCTACGAGCAGTACTTC.

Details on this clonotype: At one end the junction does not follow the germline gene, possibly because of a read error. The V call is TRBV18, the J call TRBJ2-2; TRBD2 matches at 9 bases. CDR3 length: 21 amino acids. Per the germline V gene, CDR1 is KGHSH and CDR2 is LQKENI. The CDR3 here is CASSTPRPKDSGSSNTRELFF. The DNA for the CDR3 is TGTGCCAGCTCTACCCCTCGCCCGAAGGATAGCGGGAGTTCGAACACCAGGGAGCTGTTTTTT.

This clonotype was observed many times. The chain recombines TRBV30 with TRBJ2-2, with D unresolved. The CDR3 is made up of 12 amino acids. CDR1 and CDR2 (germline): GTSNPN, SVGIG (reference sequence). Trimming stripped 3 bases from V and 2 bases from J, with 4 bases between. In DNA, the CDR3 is TGTGCCTGGAGCTTTAACACCGGGGAGCTGTTTTTT. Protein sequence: CAWSFNTGELFF.

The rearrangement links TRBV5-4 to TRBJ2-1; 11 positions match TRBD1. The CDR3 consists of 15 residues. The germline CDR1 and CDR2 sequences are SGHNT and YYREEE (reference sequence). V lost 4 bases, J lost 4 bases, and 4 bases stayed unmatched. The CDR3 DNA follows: TGTGCCAGCAGCCCGGACAGGGGGCGATACAATGAGCAGTTCTTC. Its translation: CASSPDRGRYNEQFF.

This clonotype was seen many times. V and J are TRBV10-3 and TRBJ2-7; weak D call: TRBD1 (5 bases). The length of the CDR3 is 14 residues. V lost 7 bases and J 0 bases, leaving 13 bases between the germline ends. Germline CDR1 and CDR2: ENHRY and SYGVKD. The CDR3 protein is CAIKATDSSYEQYF. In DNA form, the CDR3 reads TGTGCCATCAAGGCGACAGACAGCTCCTACGAGCAGTACTTC.

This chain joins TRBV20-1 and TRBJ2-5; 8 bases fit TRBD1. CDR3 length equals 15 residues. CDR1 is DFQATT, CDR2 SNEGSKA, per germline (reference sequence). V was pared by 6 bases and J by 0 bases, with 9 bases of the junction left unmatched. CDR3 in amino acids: CSARGRLGNQETQYF. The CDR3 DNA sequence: TGCAGTGCCAGGGGGCGACTAGGGAACCAAGAGACCCAGTACTTC.

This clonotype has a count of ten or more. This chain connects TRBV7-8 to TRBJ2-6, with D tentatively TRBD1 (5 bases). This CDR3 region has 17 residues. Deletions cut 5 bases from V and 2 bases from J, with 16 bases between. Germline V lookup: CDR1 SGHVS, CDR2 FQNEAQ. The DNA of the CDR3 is TGTGCCAGCAGCCGAGACAGTGGATCTGCTGGGGCCAACGTCCTGACTTTC. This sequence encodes CASSRDSGSAGANVLTF.

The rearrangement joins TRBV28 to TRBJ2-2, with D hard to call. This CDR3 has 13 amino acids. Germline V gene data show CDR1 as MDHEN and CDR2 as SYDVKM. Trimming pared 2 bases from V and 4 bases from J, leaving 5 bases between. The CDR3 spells CASSLEPTGELFF. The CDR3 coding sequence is TGTGCCAGCAGTTTAGAGCCCACCGGGGAGCTGTTTTTT.

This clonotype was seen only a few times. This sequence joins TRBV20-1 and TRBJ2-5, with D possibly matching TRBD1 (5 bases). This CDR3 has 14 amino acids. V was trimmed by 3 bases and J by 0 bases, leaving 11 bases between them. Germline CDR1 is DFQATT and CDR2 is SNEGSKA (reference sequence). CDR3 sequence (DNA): TGCAGTGCTAGCCAGGGAATCTACCAAGAGACCCAGTACTTC. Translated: CSASQGIYQETQYF.

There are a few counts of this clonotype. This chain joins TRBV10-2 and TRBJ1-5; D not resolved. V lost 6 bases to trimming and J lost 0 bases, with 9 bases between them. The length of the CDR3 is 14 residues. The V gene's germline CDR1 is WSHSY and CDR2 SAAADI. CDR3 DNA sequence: TGCGCCAGCAGGGGAGGCCATAGCAATCAGCCCCAGCATTTT. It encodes CASRGGHSNQPQHF.

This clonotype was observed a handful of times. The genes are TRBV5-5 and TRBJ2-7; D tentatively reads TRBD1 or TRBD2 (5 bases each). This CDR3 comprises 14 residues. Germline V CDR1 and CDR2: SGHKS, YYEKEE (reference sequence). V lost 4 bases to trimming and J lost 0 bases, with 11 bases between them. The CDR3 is CASSRDGPSYEQYF. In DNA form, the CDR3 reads TGTGCCAGCAGCAGGGACGGCCCCTCCTACGAGCAGTACTTC.

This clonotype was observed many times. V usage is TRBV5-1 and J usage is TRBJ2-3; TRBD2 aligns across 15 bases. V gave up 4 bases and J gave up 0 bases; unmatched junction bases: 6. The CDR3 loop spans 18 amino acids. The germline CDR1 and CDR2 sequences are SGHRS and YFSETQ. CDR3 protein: CASSRTSGRATSTDTQYF. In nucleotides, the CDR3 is TGCGCCAGCAGCCGGACTAGCGGGAGGGCAACTAGCACAGATACGCAGTATTTT.

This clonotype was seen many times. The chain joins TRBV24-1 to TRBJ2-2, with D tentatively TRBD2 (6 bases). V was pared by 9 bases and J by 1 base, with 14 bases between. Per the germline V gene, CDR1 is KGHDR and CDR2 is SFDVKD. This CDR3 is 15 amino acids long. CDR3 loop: CATEVKGGNTGELFF. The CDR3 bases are TGTGCCACCGAGGTCAAGGGAGGGAACACCGGGGAGCTGTTTTTT.

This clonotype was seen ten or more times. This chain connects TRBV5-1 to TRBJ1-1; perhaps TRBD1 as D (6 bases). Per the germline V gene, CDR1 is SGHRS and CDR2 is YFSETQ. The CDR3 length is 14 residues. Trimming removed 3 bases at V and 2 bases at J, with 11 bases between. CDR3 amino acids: CASSSSGANTEAFF. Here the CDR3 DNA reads TGCGCCAGCAGCTCTTCAGGGGCTAACACTGAAGCTTTCTTT.

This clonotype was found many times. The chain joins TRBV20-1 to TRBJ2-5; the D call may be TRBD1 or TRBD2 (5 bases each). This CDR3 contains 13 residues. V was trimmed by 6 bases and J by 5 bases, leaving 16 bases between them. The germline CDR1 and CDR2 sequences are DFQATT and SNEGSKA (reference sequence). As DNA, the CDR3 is TGCAGTGCGCAAGGGACCCTTGCGGAGACCCAGTACTTC. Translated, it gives CSAQGTLAETQYF.

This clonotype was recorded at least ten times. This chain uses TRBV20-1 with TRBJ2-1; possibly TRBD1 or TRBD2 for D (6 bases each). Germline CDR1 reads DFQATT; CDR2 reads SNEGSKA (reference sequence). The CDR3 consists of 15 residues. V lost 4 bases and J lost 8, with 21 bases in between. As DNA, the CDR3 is TGCAGTGCTACGACACCCAAGGGGGGTCACGATGAGCAGTTCTTC. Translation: CSATTPKGGHDEQFF.

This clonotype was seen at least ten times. The DNA of the CDR3 is TGTGCCACCCGATCGGGACAGGGGCAGGATCAGCCCCAGCATTTT. This sequence encodes CATRSGQGQDQPQHF. The V call is TRBV10-3, the J call TRBJ1-5, with 10 bases identical to TRBD1. Germline V gene lookup returns CDR1 ENHRY and CDR2 SYGVKD. V lost 10 bases to trimming and J lost 5 bases; unmatched junction nucleotides: 11. This CDR3 is built from 15 residues.